This T cell receptor beta chain emerged from a study of T cells after yellow fever vaccination. The CDR3 is 16 amino acids. CDR1 SGHDT and CDR2 YYEEEE come from the germline V gene. Trimming took 3 bases from V and 10 from J; bases not matched to a gene: 13. A note on this clonotype: Antigen specificity is unknown.

General observations from the study: Researchers report a weaker secondary response that nonetheless peaked faster, day 5 versus 15.

TCRdb re-called the 5' RACE reads through MiXCR, storing one row per CDR3 protein. Of more than 300,000 distinct CDR3 sequences listed, roughly 10% are singletons. The chain combines TRBV5-6 with TRBJ1-6, with 7 bases fitting TRBD1. The TCR was taken from a man between 18 and 29 years old who received the YFV17D yellow fever vaccine. Here the sequenced sample was CD4+ T cells sorted from PBMCs, taken 45 days after the yellow fever booster vaccination. CDR3 protein: CASSSRQGPSWSPLHF. CDR3 sequence (DNA): TGTGCCAGCAGCTCTCGACAGGGACCATCATGGTCACCCCTCCACTTT.